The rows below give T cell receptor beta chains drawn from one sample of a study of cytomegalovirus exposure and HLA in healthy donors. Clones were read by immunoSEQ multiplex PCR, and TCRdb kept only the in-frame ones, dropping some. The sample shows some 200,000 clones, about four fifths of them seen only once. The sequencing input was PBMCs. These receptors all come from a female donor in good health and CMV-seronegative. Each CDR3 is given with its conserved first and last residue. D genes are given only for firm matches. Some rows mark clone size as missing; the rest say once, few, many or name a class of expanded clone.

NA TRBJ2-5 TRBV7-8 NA TGTGCCAGCACCTCAAGCGAAAAGACCCAGTACTTC CASTSSEKTQYF
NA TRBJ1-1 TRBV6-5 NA TGTGCCAGCACCTATGGCAGGGGAACTGAAGCTTTCTTT CASTYGRGTEAFF
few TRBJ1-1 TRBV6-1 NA TGTGCCAGCAGTCGGATAGGGGGGGACACTGAAGCTTTCTTT CASSRIGGDTEAFF
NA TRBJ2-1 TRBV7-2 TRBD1 TGTGCCAGCAGCTTACCGGGACAGAACCATGAGCAGTTCTTC CASSLPGQNHEQFF
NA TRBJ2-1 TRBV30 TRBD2 TGTGCCTGGAGTGGGGCGGGGGGGCGCAATGAGCAGTTCTTC CAWSGAGGRNEQFF
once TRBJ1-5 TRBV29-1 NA TGCAGCGTGGGGCTAGCGAATCAGCCCCAGCATTTT CSVGLANQPQHF
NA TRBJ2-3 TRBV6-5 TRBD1 TGTGCCAGCAGAAAGAGACAGGGGACAGATACGCAGTATTTT CASRKRQGTDTQYF
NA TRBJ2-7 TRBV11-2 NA TGTGCCAGCAGCTTAGCAGGGACCTACGAGCAGTACTTC CASSLAGTYEQYF
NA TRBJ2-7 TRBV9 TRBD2 TGTGCCAGCAGCGTAGGCGGGAGGGGGTACGAGCAGTACTTC CASSVGGRGYEQYF
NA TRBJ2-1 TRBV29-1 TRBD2 TGCAGCGTTGTTAGCGGGGGGGAGGTAAAGTTCTTC CSVVSGGEVKFF
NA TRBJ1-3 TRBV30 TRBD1 TGTGCCTGGAGTGTGGGGACAGGGGCTGGAAACACCATATATTTT CAWSVGTGAGNTIYF
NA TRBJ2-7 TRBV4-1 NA TGCGCCAGCAGCGTTGGTTTTGGACTTCCTACCACCTACGAGCAGTACTTC CASSVGFGLPTTYEQYF
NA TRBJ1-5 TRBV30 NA TGTGCCTGGAGCCTGCGACGCGGCGGCAATCAGCCCCAGCATTTT CAWSLRRGGNQPQHF
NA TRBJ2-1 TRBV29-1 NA TGCAGCACCTGGGGGGGCCAGACCAATGAGCAGTTCTTC CSTWGGQTNEQFF
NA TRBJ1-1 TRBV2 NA TGTGCCAGCAGGGTAGACTTGGTGGCTTTCTTT CASRVDLVAFF
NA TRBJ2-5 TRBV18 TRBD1 TGTGCCAGCTCGACCGTGCAGGGGGCTTCGGAGACCCAGTACTTC CASSTVQGASETQYF
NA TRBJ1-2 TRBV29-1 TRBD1 TGCAGCGTTCAGGGACAGGGAGGTCTGGATGGCTACACCTTC CSVQGQGGLDGYTF
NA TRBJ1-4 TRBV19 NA TGTGCCAGTAGTCCCACAACTAATGAAAAACTGTTTTTT CASSPTTNEKLFF
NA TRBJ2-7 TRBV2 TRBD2 TGTGCCAGTGACTGGTTAACTAGCGGGGACGAGCAGTACTTC CASDWLTSGDEQYF
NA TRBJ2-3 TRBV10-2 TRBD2 TGCGCCAGCAGTGGACTAGCGGGGGGAGAAGATACGCAGTATTTT CASSGLAGGEDTQYF
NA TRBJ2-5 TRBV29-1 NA TGCAGCGTGACACTCGCTCCTCGGGAGACCCAGTACTTC CSVTLAPRETQYF
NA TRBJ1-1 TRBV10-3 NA TGTGCCATCACCCAAGGACTGGGGAACACTGAAGCTTTCTTT CAITQGLGNTEAFF
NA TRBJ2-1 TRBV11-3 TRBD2 TGTGCCAGCAGCTTAGGTCGCGGGGGGAATGAGCAGTTCTTC CASSLGRGGNEQFF
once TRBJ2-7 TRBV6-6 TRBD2 TGTGCCAGCAGCCAGACTAGCGGGGCATACTACGAGCAGTACTTC CASSQTSGAYYEQYF
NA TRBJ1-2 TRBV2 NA TGTGCCAGCAGAACAGGGTGGTTC CASRTGWF
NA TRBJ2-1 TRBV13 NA TGTGCCAGCAGCTTACTAGCGTTTTCCTACAATGAGCAGTTCTTC CASSLLAFSYNEQFF
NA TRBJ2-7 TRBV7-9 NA TGTGCCAGCAGCCAGCCGCAGGTTTACGAGCAGTACTTC CASSQPQVYEQYF
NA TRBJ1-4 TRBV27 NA TGTGCCAGCAGTCTCCCCAATGAAAAACTGTTTTTT CASSLPNEKLFF
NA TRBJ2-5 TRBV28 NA TGTGCCAGCAGTTTAGGGCGGGCTACGGAGCAGTACTTC CASSLGRATEQYF
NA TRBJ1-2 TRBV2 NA TGTGCCAGCAGTGAAGGTGAGGTGAACTATGGCTACACCTTC CASSEGEVNYGYTF
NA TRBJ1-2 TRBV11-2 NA TGTGCCAGCAGCTCTCACGGGGTTAACTATGGCTACACCTTC CASSSHGVNYGYTF
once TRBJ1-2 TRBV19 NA TGTGCCAGTACCCAGGGGATCTATGGCTACACCTTC CASTQGIYGYTF
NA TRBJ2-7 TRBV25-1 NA TGTGCCAGCAGCGTGTACCGGGTCTCCTACGAGCAGTACTTC CASSVYRVSYEQYF
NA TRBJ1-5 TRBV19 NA TGTGCCAGTAGACAGGGAAATCAGCCCCAGCATTTT CASRQGNQPQHF
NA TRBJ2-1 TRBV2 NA TGTGCCAGCAGTGGACAGGAGCAGTTCTTC CASSGQEQFF
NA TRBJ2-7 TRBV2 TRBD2 TGTGCCAGCAGTGAAGCGCGACTAGCGGGAGAGGGCGAGCAGTACTTC CASSEARLAGEGEQYF
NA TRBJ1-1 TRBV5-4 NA TGTGCCAGCAACTGGGCGGGGGCGTCCACTGAAGCTTTCTTT CASNWAGASTEAFF
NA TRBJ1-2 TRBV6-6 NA TGTGCCAGCAGTTACTCCGGAGGGGCCCCATACTATGGCTACACCTTC CASSYSGGAPYYGYTF
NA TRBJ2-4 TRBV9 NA TGTGCCAGCAGCGTAGACACGGGTGGGGCCATTCAGTACTTC CASSVDTGGAIQYF
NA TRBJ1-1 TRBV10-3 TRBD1 TGTGCCATCAGGGGACAGGGAGGTTCAGAGAACACTGAAGCTTTCTTT CAIRGQGGSENTEAFF
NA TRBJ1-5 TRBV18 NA TGTGCCAGCTCCCCGGACAGTGGACAGCCCCAGCATTTT CASSPDSGQPQHF
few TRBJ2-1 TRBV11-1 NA TGTGCCAGCAGCCCTGGGACTTGGGCGGGGCGAAATGAGCAGTTCTTC CASSPGTWAGRNEQFF
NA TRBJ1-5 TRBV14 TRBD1 TGTGCCAGCAGCCTGACAGGGGCTCAGCCCCAGCATTTT CASSLTGAQPQHF
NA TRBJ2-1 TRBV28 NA TGTGCCAGCAGTTTATGGGGGGCCAGCAATGAGCAGTTCTTC CASSLWGASNEQFF
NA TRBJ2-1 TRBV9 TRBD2 TGTGCCAGCAGCGTAGAGTTGCGGGAGGATTACAATGAGCAGTTCTTC CASSVELREDYNEQFF
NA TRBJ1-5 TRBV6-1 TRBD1 TGTGCCAGCGAGGACAGGGGGCGACGGCCCCAGCATTTT CASEDRGRRPQHF
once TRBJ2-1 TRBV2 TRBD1 TGTGCCAGCAGTCAGATGACAGGGGTTGGCAATGAGCAGTTCTTC CASSQMTGVGNEQFF
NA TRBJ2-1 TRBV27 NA TGTGCCAGCAGTTTAAAGGGGCCCTCCTCCTACAATGAGCAGTTCTTC CASSLKGPSSYNEQFF
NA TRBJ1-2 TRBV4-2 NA TGTGCCAGCAGCCAGCCCGGGGGATTCTATGGCTACACCTTC CASSQPGGFYGYTF
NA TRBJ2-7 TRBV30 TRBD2 TGTGCCTGGAGTGTGGGACTAGCGGGAGCCTACGAGCAGTACTTC CAWSVGLAGAYEQYF
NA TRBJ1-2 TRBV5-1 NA TGCGCCAGCAGCCCCTCGGGCTATGGCTACACCTTC CASSPSGYGYTF
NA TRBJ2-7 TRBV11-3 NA TGTGCCAGCAGCCGAAAGGGGACATGGAGCTCCTACGAGCAGTACTTC CASSRKGTWSSYEQYF
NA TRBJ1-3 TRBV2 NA TGTGCCAGCATTCACGTCGGTAGCTCTGGAAACACCATATATTTT CASIHVGSSGNTIYF
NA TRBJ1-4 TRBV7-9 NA TGTGCCACCGTTGGGGGGGGTAGTAGTGAAAAACTGTTTTTT CATVGGGSSEKLFF